This T cell receptor (beta chain) was retrieved from a study of identical twins (dated by TCRdb to 2016 to 2017). Context from the whole study: To test whether fetal clonotypes persist, the study used deep sequencing on TCR alpha and beta repertoires from monozygotic twins, unrelated adults of various ages, and cord blood. To rule out contamination, the twin experiments were replicated at different times with different library preparation protocols.

V loses 0 bases of germline sequence and J loses 7 bases, and the interval between the two ends is 11 bases. CDR1 and CDR2, looked up from the germline V gene, are MGHRA and YSYEKL. The CDR3 contains 14 residues, cysteine and phenylalanine counted. Of all the DNA, just the CDR3 is kept, 42 bases in frame from base 1. Study-level results and caveats: In monozygotic twins, recombination models systematically underestimated out-of-frame TCR alpha sharing, but the models matched the sharing seen between unrelated individuals. Out-of-frame TCR alpha sequences shared between twins showed an excess of low generation-probability sequences compared with coincidental sharing between unrelated individuals. The excess sharing between twins in beta out-of-frame sequences was weaker because fewer shared sequences reduced the signal-to-noise ratio. Conclusions relied on cross-sectional statistical analysis, since the same donors could not be followed over many years. Zero-insertion analyses could be partly confounded by invariant T cells such as MAIT and iNKT, although diverse VJ usage argued against such confounding for most clonotypes. Abundant cord blood beta clonotypes had fewer insertions, young adult naive repertoires showed a similar but weaker trend, and memory repertoires showed no such trend.

With respect to this clonotype: Its antigen is unknown. The input lacks base qualities; no much larger clone sits a single base away.

The library was obtained by 5' RACE. The sequencing machine was an Illumina HiSeq 2000. A universal primer binding site was introduced by template switching, and a unique molecular identifier was present in the final cDNA, enabling accurate counting of TCR cDNA molecules. Specific primers in the conserved constant-segment region were used to synthesize first-strand cDNA for TCR alpha and beta chains. To control for contamination, each cDNA library was double barcoded with a SMART-Mk sample barcode plus Illumina barcodes. Two successive PCR steps introduced TruSeq adapter sequences along with Illumina sample barcodes. The TCR alpha and beta cDNA libraries were sequenced on the Illumina HiSeq platform using custom primers. On the authors' methods: MiGEC processed the raw reads to extract unique molecular identifiers, while MiXCR was used to determine the CDR3 positions. Recombination models were inferred per individual with the repgenHMM and IGoR tools using an EM algorithm. Shared clonotype analysis was performed with the tcR package in R, normalizing sharing by the product of cloneset sizes. To study raw recombination without the effects of thymic and clonal selection, out-of-frame nonproductive sequences were analyzed. TCRdb itself trimmed the public reads at Q25 with fastp, ran MiXCR and retained productive beta chains. Each record represents a unique CDR3 protein, reported with the most common genes and DNA among its rows. None of the V and J calls come from the authors' own analysis; TCRdb made them. In this sample the table shows some 1,700,000 distinct CDR3 sequences, less than 40% of which occur a single time. In total, the top ten clones hold roughly 0.3% of the sample.

Every donor was a healthy Caucasian. The chain joins TRBV4-1 to TRBJ2-3; the D region possibly corresponds to TRBD1 (5 bases align). This sequence originates from a newborn girl in good health. What was sequenced was cord blood. CDR3 protein: CASSQEGRVHTQYF. Read as DNA, the sequence is TGCGCCAGCAGCCAAGAGGGCAGGGTACATACGCAGTATTTT.